This T cell receptor (beta chain) was sequenced during a study of early T cells in non-severe SARS-CoV-2 infection (TCRdb year 2021). For context, the study as a whole: TCR sequencing used bulk RNA from unsorted whole blood, so alpha and beta chains could not be paired. Results and caveats for the whole study, not just this receptor: VDJdb matching was skewed toward anti-spike CD8 responses and likely underestimated virus-specific expansions by missing private and CD4 specificities.

The CDR1 and CDR2 encoded by the germline V gene (reference sequence) are SEHNR and FQNEAQ. Trimmed from V: 2 bases; trimmed from J: 2 bases; junction bases lacking a gene match: 12. There are 18 amino acids in the CDR3, from cysteine to phenylalanine inclusive. The kept DNA is CDR3 alone, 54 bases in frame from the first base. Ten or more counts support this clonotype. The antigen it binds to is not known. Within one base of it there is no much larger clone, and no base qualities were kept. The library relied on 5' RACE. Instrument used: NextSeq 500. In the TCR library protocol, unique molecular identifiers were attached to individual cDNA molecules to correct for PCR bias and sequencing error. Sequencing covered both TCR alpha and beta chains, and within each sample the abundances of alpha and beta sequences were tightly co-correlated. The authors' analysis ran thus. V gene, J gene and CDR3 annotation of TCR sequences was performed with Decombinator V4. TCRs were defined as expanded if a significant change between any two time points was detected under a Poisson model with p below 0.0001. Abundances of TCRs were expressed as counts per million after normalisation to the total number of TCRs sequenced in each sample. MAIT TCRs were defined by TRAV1-2 paired with TRAJ12, TRAJ20 or TRAJ33, and iNKT TCRs by TRAV10 paired with TRAJ18. VDJdb, accessed 1 November 2021, was searched for CMV, EBV and SARS-CoV-2 annotated TCRs, excluding TCRs annotated for multiple antigens. In TCRdb, the public reads were trimmed at Q25 with fastp and aligned with MiXCR, with productive beta chains retained. Each record represents a unique CDR3 protein, reported with the most common genes and DNA among its rows. It is TCRdb's table, rather than the study itself, that gives the V and J calls and clone size. The sample table records around 29,000 distinct CDR3 sequences; around 5% of these occur just once. The ten top clones hold roughly 4.4% of the sample.

This was a case-control study nested in a cohort of healthcare workers in London, UK, who had nasopharyngeal swab PCR tests and blood samples taken every week. Healthcare workers were recruited between 23 and 31 March 2020, during the week of the UK lockdown, and were followed weekly for up to roughly 15 weeks. This TCR was sampled from an adult who was a healthcare worker with PCR-confirmed SARS-CoV-2 infection or an uninfected control (not recorded which). Source material: whole blood. The chain is encoded by TRBV7-9 joined to TRBJ2-1; 7 bases in the middle match TRBD2. The CDR3 sequence is CASSLREGFVDTYNEQFF. The DNA is TGTGCCAGCAGCTTAAGGGAGGGCTTTGTTGACACCTACAATGAGCAGTTCTTC.